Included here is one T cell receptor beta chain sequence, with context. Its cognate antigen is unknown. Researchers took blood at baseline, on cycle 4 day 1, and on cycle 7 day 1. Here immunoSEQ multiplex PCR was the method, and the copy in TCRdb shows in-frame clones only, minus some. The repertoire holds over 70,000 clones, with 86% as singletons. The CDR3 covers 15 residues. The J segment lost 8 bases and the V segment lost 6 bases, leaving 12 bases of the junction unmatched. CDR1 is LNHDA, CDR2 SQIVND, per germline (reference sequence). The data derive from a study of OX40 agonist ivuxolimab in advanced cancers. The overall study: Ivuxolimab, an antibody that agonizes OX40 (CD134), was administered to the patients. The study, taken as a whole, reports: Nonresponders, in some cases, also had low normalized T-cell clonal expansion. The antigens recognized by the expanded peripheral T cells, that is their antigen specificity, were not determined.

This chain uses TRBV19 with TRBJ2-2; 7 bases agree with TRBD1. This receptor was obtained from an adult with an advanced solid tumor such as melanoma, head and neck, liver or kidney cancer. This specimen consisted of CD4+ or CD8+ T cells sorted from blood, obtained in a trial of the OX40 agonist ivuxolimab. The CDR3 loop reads CASSQRQGGRGELFF. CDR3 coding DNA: TGTGCCAGTAGCCAACGACAGGGCGGGCGTGGGGAGCTGTTTTTT.